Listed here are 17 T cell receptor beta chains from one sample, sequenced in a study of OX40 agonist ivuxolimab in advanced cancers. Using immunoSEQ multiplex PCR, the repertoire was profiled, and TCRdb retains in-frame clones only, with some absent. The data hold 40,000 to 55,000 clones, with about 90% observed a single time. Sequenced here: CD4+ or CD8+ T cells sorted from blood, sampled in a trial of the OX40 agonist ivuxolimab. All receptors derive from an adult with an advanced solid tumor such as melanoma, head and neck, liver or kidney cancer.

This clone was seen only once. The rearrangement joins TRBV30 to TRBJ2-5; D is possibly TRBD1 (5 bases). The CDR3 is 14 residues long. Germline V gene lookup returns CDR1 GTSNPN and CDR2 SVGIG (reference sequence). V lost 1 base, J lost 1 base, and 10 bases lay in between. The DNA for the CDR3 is TGTGCCTGGAGTGGGGGCCAGCTCCAAGAGACCCAGTACTTC. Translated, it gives CAWSGGQLQETQYF.

The CDR3 bases are TGCGCCAGCAGTGAGCCGGACAGGATTAACTACGAGCAGTACTTC. Translation gives CASSEPDRINYEQYF. The gene calls are TRBV10-1 and TRBJ2-7; TRBD1 aligns across 7 bases. Germline V lookup: CDR1 WNHNN, CDR2 SYGVQD (reference sequence). V gave up 2 bases and J gave up 3 bases; unmatched junction bases: 7. This CDR3 spans 15 amino acids.

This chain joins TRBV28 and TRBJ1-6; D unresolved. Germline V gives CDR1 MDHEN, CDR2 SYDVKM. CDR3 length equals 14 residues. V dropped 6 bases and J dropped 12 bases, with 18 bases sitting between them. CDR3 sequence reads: CASSLRTGLGPLHF. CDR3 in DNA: TGTGCCAGCAGCCTTCGGACGGGTCTAGGACCCCTCCACTTT.

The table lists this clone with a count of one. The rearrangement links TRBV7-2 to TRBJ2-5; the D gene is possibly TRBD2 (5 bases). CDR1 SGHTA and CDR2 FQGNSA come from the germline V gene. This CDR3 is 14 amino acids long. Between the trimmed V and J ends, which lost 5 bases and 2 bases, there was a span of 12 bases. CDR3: CASSPSGNQETQYF. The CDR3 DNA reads TGTGCCAGCAGCCCCTCCGGGAATCAAGAGACCCAGTACTTC.

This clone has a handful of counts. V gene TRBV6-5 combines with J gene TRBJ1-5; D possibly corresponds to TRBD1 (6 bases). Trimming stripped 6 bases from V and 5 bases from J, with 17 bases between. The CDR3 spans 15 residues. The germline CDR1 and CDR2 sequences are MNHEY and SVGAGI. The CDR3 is CASRPTWGGDQPQHF. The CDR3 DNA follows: TGTGCCAGCAGACCAACATGGGGGGGCGATCAGCCCCAGCATTTT.

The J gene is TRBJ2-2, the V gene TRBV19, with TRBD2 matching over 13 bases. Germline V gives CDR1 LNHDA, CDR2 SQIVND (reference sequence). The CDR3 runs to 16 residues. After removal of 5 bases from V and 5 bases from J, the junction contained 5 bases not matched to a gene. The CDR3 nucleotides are TGTGCCAGTAGTCGACTAGCGGGAGGTAGGACCGGGGAGCTGTTTTTT. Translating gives CASSRLAGGRTGELFF.

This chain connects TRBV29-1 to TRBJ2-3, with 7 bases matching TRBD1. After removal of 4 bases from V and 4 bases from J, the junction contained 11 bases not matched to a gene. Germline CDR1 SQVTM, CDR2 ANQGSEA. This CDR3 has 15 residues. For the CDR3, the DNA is TGCAGCGTTGTTCCAATGACAGGGCCGGCAGATACGCAGTATTTT. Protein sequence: CSVVPMTGPADTQYF.

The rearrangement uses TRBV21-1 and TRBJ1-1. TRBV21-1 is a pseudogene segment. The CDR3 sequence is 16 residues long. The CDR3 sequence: CASSKSEGSKDTEAFF. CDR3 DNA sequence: TGTGCCAGCAGCAAAAGTGAGGGATCGAAGGACACTGAAGCTTTCTTT.

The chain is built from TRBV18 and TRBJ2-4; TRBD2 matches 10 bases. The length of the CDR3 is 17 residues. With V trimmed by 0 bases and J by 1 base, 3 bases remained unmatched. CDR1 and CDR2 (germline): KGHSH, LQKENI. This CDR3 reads CASSPPLAGAAKNIQYF. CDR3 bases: TGTGCCAGCTCACCACCGCTAGCGGGAGCGGCCAAAAACATTCAGTACTTC.

The CDR3 protein is CASSQRLPGESQYF. The DNA for the CDR3 is TGTGCCAGCAGCCAGAGACTTCCGGGAGAGTCCCAGTACTTC. This chain joins TRBV21-1 and TRBJ2-5; the table's D gene call, TRBD2, was not cross checked with the DNA. TRBV21-1 is labeled a pseudogene. The CDR3 covers 14 residues.

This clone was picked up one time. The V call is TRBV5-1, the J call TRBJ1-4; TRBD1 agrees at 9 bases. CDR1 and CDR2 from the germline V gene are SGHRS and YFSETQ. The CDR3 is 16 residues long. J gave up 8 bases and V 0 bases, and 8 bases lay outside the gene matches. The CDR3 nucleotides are TGCGCCAGCAGCTTGGATCTACAGGGGGCACGCGAAAAACTGTTTTTT. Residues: CASSLDLQGAREKLFF.

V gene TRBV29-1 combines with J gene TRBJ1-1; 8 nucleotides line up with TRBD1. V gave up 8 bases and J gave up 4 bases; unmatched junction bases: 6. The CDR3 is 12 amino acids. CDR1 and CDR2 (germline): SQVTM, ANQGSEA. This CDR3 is CSSTGGATEAFF. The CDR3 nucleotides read TGCAGCTCCACAGGGGGAGCCACTGAAGCTTTCTTT.

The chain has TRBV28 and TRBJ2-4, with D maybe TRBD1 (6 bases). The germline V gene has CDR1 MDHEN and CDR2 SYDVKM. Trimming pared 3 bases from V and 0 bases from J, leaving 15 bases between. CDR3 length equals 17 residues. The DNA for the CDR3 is TGTGCCAGCAGTTTTACGCCGGGACAAAGAGCCAAAAACATTCAGTACTTC. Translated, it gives CASSFTPGQRAKNIQYF.

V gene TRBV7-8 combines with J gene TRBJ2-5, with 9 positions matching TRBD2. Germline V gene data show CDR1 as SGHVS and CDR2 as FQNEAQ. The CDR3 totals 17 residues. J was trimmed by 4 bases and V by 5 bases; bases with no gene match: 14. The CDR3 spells CASSRDAVGGRGETQYF. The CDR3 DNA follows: TGTGCCAGCAGCCGAGACGCCGTGGGCGGGAGGGGAGAGACCCAGTACTTC. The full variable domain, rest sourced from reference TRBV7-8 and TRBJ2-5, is GAGVSQSPRYKVAKRGQDVALRCDPISGHVSLFWYQQALGQGPEFLTYFQNEAQLDKSGLPSDRFFAERPEGSVSTLKIQRTQQEDSAVYLCASSRDAVGGRGETQYFGPGTRLLVL.

The CDR3 bases are TGTGCCAGCAGCTTAGCGCCTAGCGGGAGGCGCGGAGATACGCAGTATTTT. Protein product: CASSLAPSGRRGDTQYF. The chain carries TRBV7-9 and TRBJ2-3; 11 positions agree with TRBD2. V shed 0 bases, J shed 5 bases, and the junction held 7 bases outside the gene matches. Germline lookup yields CDR1 SEHNR and CDR2 FQNEAQ (reference sequence). This CDR3 has 17 residues.

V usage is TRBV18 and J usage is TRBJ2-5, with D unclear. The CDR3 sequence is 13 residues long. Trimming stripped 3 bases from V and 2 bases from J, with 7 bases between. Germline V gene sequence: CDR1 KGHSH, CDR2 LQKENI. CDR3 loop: CASSPNRQETQYF. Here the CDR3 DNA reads TGTGCCAGCTCACCTAACAGACAAGAGACCCAGTACTTC.

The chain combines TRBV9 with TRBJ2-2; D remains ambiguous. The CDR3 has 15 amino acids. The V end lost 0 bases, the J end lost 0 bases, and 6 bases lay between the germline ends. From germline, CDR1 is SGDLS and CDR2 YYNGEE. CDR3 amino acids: CASSVEQTNTGELFF. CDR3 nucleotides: TGTGCCAGCAGCGTAGAACAGACGAACACCGGGGAGCTGTTTTTT.